The entry that follows covers one T cell receptor (beta chain) sequence. Its antigen target is currently unknown. Per-nucleotide qualities are absent, and no much larger clonotype sits a single base away. Sequencing took place on an Illumina HiSeq 1500. TCRdb redid the processing of the public reads, applying fastp at Q25 and MiXCR, and retained in-frame beta chains. Each CDR3 protein appears once, grouped with its most common genes and DNA. Counted in this sample were some 320,000 distinct CDR3 sequences; 29% of them appeared once. The ten largest clonotypes hold 15% to 20% of the sample. These data originate in a study of T cell repertoires in cytomegalovirus infection (dated by TCRdb to between 2017 and 2020). Regarding the complete study: Recently identified HLA-C-restricted CMV epitopes, whose presentation resists viral immunomodulation, were targeted by peptide stimulations together with well-studied HLA-B-restricted epitopes. Donor HLA type was relevant to the analysis, because carriage of CMV infection together with the matching HLA type was indicated by public TCR beta signatures. Summary of the overall study and its limitations: The ex vivo response was dominated by HLA-C-restricted CMV-specific TCR beta clonotypes, which also provided the single most frequent clonotype in two of eight donors. Carriers of CMV infection plus the relevant HLA type were discriminated by the cumulative frequency of public TCR beta family members in the study cohort and in an independent roughly 370-donor cohort.

Explained via the paper, the treatment or condition label denotes: in vitro stimulation with specific CMV peptide epitopes to enrich CMV-specific T cells. CDR1 SGHTA and CDR2 FQGNSA were looked up in the germline V gene. The cysteine opens and the phenylalanine closes a CDR3 of 18 amino acids. The retained sequence is limited to the CDR3, 54 bases, with the frame set at the first base. V lost 4 bases and J lost 5 bases, and the count of bases not matched to a germline gene is 15. The chain links TRBV7-2 with TRBJ1-4; TRBD1 agrees with 8 junctional bases. The receptor comes from a human donor in good health (CMV status not recorded). Some clones in this sample may be carry-over from other donors' samples. The input for sequencing was cultured PBMCs, taken from culture after CMV antigen stimulation. The DNA sequence is as follows: TGTGCCAGCAGCTCTCGCCGGGGCAGGGGGCCCCCCAATGAAAAACTGTTTTTT. Translation gives CASSSRRGRGPPNEKLFF.